This TCR beta chain comes out of a study of blood T cell repertoires in COVID-19 (dated by TCRdb to the early 2020s). Regarding the study in general: The collaborator samples originated in the United States, Italy and Spain and spanned the acute and convalescent phases of COVID-19. The material from the prospective study consisted of cDNA or gDNA derived from T cells, B-cell-depleted T cells, or PBMCs. Deeply sampled blood TCRbeta repertoires from subjects exposed to, actively infected with, or recovered from COVID-19 were included in the dataset. The repertoires were made available in a free public database intended to serve as a resource for research on the immune response to SARS-CoV-2. The samples were drawn from the first 160 participants of the ongoing ImmuneRACE study and from some 1,300 subjects provided by 6 global collaborators. Sample metadata almost always included a de-identified subject ID, COVID-19 status, age in years and sex. Where HLA class I and class II types were available, the types were taken from metadata supplied by the sample provider, not from assay-based typing.

Trimming accounts for 2 bases at V and 6 bases at J, while the number of junction bases matched to no gene is 3. There are 14 amino acids in the CDR3, from cysteine to phenylalanine inclusive. Just the 42-base CDR3 DNA is kept, in frame starting at base 1. CDR1 and CDR2 are drawn from the germline V gene (reference sequence): GTSNPN, SVGIG. About this clone itself: Its binding antigen is unknown. Base qualities were left out, and no much larger clone turns up one base away.

Results the study describes overall, beyond this receptor: How much clinical and demographic metadata was included differed by source and by participant, and the metadata was provided uncurated.

TCRbeta CDR3 regions were amplified from genomic DNA using the immunoSEQ Assay, a bias-controlled multiplex PCR. In the authors' own workflow: Nucleated cell counts per sample were estimated from amplification of reference gene primers within the assay. To quantify the absolute abundance of each unique TCRbeta CDR3 rearrangement, sequence reads were collapsed and filtered. For each sample, productive Simpson clonality was calculated as the square root of Simpson's diversity index over productive rearrangements. TCRdb limited this immuneACCESS table to in-frame rearrangements with V and J called. A share of clones is missing; checked studies link under half to unresolved V genes, and the rest is unexplained. The DNA was the basis for D and trimming; V, J and clone size are from that table. The sample table lists over 200,000 clones, roughly 90% of them with a count of one. The ten largest clones capture almost 4% of the sample.

Participants in the prospective study were enrolled through a virtual design, were aged roughly 18 to 100 years, and lived in 24 United States geographic areas. In the prospective study, participants were assigned to cohorts based on the clinical history participants reported in a screening survey and a study questionnaire. In the prospective study, whole blood, serum and a nasopharyngeal or oropharyngeal swab were collected from each participant by mobile phlebotomists. Prospective study participants could optionally give additional blood draws and questionnaires over an approximately 2-month period. Prospective study blood samples were shipped either frozen or at room temperature before DNA extraction.

The TCR sequence derives from a woman in her twenties or thirties with acute COVID-19. Recombination linked TRBV30 to TRBJ1-6; 8 of the junction bases match TRBD1. The sequenced material came from PBMCs or T cells enriched from blood (not recorded which). The sequenced DNA is TGTGCCTGGAGTAAGGGACAGGTTAATTCACCCCTCCACTTT. Translated, this gives CAWSKGQVNSPLHF. Reference TRBV30 and TRBJ1-6 genes cover what lies past the CDR3, so the full variable domain is SQTIHQWPATLVQPVGSPLSLECTVEGTSNPNLYWYRQAAGRGLQLLFYSVGIGQISSEVPQNLSASRPQDRQFILSSKKLLLSDSGFYLCAWSKGQVNSPLHFGNGTRLTVT.